This TCR beta chain stems from a study of T cells in Graves' hyperthyroidism and ophthalmopathy. Study in general: Any treatment followed the collection of peripheral blood at initial diagnosis. Findings and caveats of the study: Researchers report that a 13 V-J model separated ophthalmopathy from stable hyperthyroidism.

Looked up from germline, CDR1 is SNHLY and CDR2 is FYNNEI. The CDR3 loop spans 10 amino acids. Trimming cost V 6 bases and J 6 bases, with 3 bases left between them. The investigators amplified TCR beta CDR3 regions from RNA transcripts. The HTBI primer set served for first-round RT-PCR of the TCR CDR3. TCRdb redid the calling of the multiplex PCR reads with MiXCR, one entry per CDR3 protein. The sample yields some 360,000 distinct CDR3 sequences, approximately 15% seen once. With regard to this clonotype: Antigen unknown. This may come from a read error, since a much larger clone is one base off.

The source of this sequence is a woman in her sixties or seventies with Graves' hyperthyroidism. The sequenced sample consisted of blood. The rearrangement uses TRBV2 and TRBJ2-1; D gene ambiguous. The CDR3 loop is CASRSNEQFF. The CDR3 nucleotides read TGTGCCAGCAGGAGCAATGAGCAGTTCTTC.